The clone carrying this TCR beta chain was observed at least ten times. The junction shows a germline mismatch at one end, possibly a read error. Germline lookup yields CDR1 SSHAT and CDR2 FNYEAQ (reference sequence). CDR3 size: 15 residues. Noted time point: sample taken at primary tumor resection. The sequenced material consisted of unsorted whole RNA from tumor, nontumor lung or frozen PBMC. These data belong to a study of spatial heterogeneity in lung cancer. TCR cDNA molecules each carried a unique molecular identifier. TCRdb reprocessed the 5' RACE reads via MiXCR and lists one record per CDR3 protein. The sample carries some 20,000 distinct CDR3 sequences, roughly 3% recorded once.

The genes are TRBV7-7 and TRBJ2-3; 11 bases are a match to TRBD1. The sequence derives from a female donor with early-stage non-small cell lung cancer. Sequenced material: PBMCs, taken at surgery. CDR3 nucleotides: TGTGCTAGCAGCTGGGGGACAGGGGGTGAGGATACGCAGTATTTT. Translation gives CASSWGTGGEDTQYF.